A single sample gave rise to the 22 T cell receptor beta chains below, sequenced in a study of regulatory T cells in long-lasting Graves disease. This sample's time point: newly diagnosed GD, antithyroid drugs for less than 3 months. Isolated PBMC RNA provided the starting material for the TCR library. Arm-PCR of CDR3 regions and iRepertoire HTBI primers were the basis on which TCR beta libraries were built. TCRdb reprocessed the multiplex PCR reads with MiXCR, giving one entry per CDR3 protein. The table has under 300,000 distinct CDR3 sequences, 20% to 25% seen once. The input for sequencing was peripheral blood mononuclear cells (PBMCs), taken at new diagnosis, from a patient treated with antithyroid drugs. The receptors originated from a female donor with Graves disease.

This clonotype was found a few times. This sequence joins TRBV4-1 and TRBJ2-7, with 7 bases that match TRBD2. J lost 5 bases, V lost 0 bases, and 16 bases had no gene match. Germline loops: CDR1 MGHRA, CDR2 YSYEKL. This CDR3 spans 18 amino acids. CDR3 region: CASSQDRMGEGRPDEQYF. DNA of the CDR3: TGCGCCAGCAGCCAAGATCGTATGGGGGAGGGAAGGCCGGACGAGCAGTACTTC.

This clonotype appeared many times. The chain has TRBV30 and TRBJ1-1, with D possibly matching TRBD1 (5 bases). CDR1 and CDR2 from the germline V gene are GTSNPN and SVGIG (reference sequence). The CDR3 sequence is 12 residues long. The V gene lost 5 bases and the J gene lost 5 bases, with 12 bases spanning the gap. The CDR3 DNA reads TGTGCCTGGCGGGGCAGTTTAACTGAAGCTTTCTTT. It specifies CAWRGSLTEAFF.

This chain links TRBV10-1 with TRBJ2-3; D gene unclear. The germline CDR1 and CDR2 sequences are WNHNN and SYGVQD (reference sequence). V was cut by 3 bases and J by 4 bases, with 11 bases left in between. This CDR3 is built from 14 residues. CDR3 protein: CASSDLRRSDTQYF. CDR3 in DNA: TGCGCCAGCAGTGACCTCAGGCGTTCAGATACGCAGTATTTT.

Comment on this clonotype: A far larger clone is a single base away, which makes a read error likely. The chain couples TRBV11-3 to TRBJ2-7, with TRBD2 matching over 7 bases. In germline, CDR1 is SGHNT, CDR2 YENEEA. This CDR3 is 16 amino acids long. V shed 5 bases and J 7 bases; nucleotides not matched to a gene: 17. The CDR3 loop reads CASSKPEARDYNEQYF. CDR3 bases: TGTGCCAGCAGCAAACCCGAGGCTCGGGACTACAATGAGCAGTACTTC.

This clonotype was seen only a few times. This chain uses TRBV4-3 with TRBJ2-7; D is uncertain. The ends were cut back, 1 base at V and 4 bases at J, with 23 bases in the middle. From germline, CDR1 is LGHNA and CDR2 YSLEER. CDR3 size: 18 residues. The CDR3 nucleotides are TGCGCCAGCAGCCAAGTTTATCTGGCGGCACAAAACGGTTACGAGCAGTACTTC. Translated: CASSQVYLAAQNGYEQYF.

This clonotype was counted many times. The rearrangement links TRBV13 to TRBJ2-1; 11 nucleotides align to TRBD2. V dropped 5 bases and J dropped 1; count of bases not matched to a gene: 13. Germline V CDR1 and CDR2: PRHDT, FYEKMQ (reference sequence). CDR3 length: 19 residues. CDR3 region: CASSPPPQIAGGSYNEQFF. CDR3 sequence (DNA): TGTGCCAGCAGCCCACCCCCCCAGATAGCGGGAGGGTCCTACAATGAGCAGTTCTTC.

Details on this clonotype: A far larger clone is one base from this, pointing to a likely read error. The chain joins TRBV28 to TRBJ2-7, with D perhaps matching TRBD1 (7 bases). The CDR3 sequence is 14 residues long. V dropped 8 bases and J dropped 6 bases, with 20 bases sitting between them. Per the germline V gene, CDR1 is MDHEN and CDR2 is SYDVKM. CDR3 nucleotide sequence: TGTGCCAGCGGCTTGTGGAGGGGGCCCTCCGAGCAGTACTTC. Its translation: CASGLWRGPSEQYF.

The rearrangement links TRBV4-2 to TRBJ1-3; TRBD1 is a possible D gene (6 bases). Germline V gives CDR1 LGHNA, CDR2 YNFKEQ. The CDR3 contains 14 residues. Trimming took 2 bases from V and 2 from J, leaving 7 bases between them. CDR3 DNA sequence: TGTGCCAGCAGCCAATACAGGGCTGGAAACACCATATATTTT. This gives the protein CASSQYRAGNTIYF.

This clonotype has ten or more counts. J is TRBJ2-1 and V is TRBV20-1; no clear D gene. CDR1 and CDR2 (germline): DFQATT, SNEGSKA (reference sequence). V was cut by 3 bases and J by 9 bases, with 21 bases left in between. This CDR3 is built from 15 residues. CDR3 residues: CSARQPGPSAVEQFF. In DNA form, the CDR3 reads TGCAGTGCTAGGCAACCGGGTCCATCGGCGGTTGAGCAGTTCTTC.

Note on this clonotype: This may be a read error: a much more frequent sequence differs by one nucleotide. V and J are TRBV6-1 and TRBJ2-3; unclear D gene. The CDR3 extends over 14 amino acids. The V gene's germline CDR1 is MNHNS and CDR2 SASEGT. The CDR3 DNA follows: TGTGCCAGCCGTGACGGATACGCCGCAGATACGCAGTATTTT. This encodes CASRDGYAADTQYF.

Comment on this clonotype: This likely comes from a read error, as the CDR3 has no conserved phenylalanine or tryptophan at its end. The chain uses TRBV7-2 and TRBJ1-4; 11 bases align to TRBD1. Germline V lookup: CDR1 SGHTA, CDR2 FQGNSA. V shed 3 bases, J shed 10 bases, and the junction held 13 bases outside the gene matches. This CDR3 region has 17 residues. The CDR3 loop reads CASSFRTGGGLGGKLFL. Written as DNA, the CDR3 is TGTGCCAGCAGCTTCCGGACAGGGGGCGGTCTCGGGGGAAAACTGTTTCTT.

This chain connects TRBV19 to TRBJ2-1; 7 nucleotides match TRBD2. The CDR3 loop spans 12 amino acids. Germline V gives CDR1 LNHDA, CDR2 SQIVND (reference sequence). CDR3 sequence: CASGGTYNEQFF. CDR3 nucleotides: TGTGCTTCGGGAGGCACCTACAATGAGCAGTTCTTC.

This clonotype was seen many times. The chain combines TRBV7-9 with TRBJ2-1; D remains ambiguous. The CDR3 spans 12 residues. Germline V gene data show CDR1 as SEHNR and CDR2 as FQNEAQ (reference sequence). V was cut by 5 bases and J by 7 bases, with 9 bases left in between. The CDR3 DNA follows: TGTGCCAGCAGCGATAGGGATAATGAGCAGTTCTTC. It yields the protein CASSDRDNEQFF.

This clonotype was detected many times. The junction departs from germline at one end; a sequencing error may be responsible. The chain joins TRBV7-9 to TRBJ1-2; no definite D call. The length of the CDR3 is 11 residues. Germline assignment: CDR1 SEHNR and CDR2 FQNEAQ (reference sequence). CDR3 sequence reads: CASSLGGLFYF. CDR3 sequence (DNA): TGTGCCAGCAGCTTAGGGGGATTATTCTACTTC.

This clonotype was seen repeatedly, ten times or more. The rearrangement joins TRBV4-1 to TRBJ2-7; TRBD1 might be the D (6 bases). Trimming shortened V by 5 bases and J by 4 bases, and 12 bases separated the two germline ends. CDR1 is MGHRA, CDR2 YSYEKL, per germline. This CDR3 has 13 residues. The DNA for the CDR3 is TGCGCCAGCAGCTCGGACAGTGGGTACGAGCAGTACTTC. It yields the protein CASSSDSGYEQYF.

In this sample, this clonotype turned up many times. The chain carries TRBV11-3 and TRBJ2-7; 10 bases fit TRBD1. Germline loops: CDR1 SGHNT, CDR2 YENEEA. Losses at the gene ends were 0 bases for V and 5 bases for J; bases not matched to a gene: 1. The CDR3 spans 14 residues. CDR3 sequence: CASSLDGTGDEQYF. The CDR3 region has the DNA TGTGCCAGCAGCTTAGACGGGACAGGGGACGAGCAGTACTTC.

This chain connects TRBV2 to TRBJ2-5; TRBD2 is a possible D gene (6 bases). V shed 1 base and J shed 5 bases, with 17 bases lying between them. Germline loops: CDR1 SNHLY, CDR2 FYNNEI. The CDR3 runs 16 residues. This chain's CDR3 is CASSEVEGLGGETQYF. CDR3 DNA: TGTGCCAGCAGTGAAGTGGAGGGGCTGGGCGGGGAGACCCAGTACTTC.

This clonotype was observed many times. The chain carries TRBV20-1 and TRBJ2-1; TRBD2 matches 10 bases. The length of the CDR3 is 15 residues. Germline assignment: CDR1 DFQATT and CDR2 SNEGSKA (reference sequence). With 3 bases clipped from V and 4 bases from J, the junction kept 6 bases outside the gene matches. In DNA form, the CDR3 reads TGCAGTGCTAGCGGGCCTAGCGGGAGTTACAATGAGCAGTTCTTC. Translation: CSASGPSGSYNEQFF.

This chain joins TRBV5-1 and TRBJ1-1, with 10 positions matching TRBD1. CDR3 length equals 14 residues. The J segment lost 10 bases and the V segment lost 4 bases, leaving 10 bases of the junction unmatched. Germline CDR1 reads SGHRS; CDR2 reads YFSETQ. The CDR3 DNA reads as TGCGCCAGCAGCGTCACCGGGACAGGGGCCCGAGCTTTCTTT. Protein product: CASSVTGTGARAFF.

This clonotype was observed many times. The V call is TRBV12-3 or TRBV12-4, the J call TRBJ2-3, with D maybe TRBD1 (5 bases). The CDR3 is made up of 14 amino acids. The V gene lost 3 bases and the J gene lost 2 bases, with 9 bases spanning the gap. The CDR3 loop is CASSFGAATDTQYF. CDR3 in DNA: TGTGCCAGCAGTTTTGGGGCCGCCACAGATACGCAGTATTTT.

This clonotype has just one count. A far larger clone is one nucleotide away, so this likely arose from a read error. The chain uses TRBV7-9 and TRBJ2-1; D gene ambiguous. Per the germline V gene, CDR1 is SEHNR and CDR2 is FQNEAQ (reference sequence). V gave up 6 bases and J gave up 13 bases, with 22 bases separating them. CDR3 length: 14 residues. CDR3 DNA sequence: TGTGCCAGCAGATCGACCGTATCCCAAGAGACCCAGTTCTTC. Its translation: CASRSTVSQETQFF.

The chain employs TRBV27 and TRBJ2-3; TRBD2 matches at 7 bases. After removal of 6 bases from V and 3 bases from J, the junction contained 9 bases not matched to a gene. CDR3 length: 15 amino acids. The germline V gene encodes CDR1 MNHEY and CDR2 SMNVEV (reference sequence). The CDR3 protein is CASRDRAGVTDTQYF. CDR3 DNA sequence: TGTGCCAGCAGGGACCGGGCGGGAGTAACAGATACGCAGTATTTT.